The 19 T cell receptor beta chains below were found in one sample sequenced in a study of vaccination and CD4 T cells after COVID-19. The antigens for these receptors are not known. Scientists ran DNA taken from cultured CD4+ T cells through the Oncomine TCR Beta short-read assay for sequencing. TCRdb redid the calling of the PCR reads with MiXCR, one entry per CDR3 protein. The sample has 15,000 or so distinct CDR3 sequences, approximately 50% seen once. Sample treatment: roughly nine-day PBMC culture with coronavirus spike peptide pools or control peptides (ViraFEST assay). Sequences were obtained from CD4+ T cells from blood, cultured in vitro. Receptor source: a human donor who had recovered from COVID-19.

This clonotype was observed a few times. J is TRBJ1-1 and V is TRBV6-1; D is ambiguous. V gave up 7 bases and J gave up 4 bases, with 10 bases separating them. The CDR3 extends over 12 amino acids. The germline V gene encodes CDR1 MNHNS and CDR2 SASEGT. This CDR3 is CASMRHGTEAFF. Here the CDR3 DNA reads TGTGCCAGCATGCGGCACGGCACTGAAGCTTTCTTT.

The chain is built from TRBV7-3 and TRBJ2-1; D could derive from TRBD1 or TRBD2 (5 bases each). Germline values: CDR1 SGHTA, CDR2 FQGTGA. The V end lost 4 bases, the J end lost 4 bases, and 11 bases lay between the germline ends. CDR3 length: 14 amino acids. CDR3 protein: CASSSRDGYNEQFF. The CDR3 DNA sequence: TGTGCCAGCAGCTCCCGGGACGGGTACAATGAGCAGTTCTTC.

The chain recombines TRBV15 with TRBJ2-1; 8 positions match TRBD1. This CDR3 has 14 residues. Germline CDR1 reads LNHNV; CDR2 reads YYDKDF (reference sequence). J gave up 6 bases and V 8 bases, and 9 bases lay outside the gene matches. This CDR3 reads CATGRTGRSNEQFF. The CDR3 DNA follows: TGTGCCACCGGCCGGACAGGGAGATCCAATGAGCAGTTCTTC. The full variable domain, with the rest looked up from reference TRBV15 and TRBJ2-1, is DAMVIQNPRYQVTQFGKPVTLSCSQTLNHNVMYWYQQKSSQAPKLLFHYYDKDFNNEADTPDNFQSRRPNTSFCFLDIRSPGLGDTAMYLCATGRTGRSNEQFFGPGTRLTVL.

The gene calls are TRBV19 and TRBJ2-3; 7 nucleotides align to TRBD1. V lost 6 bases to trimming and J lost 4 bases; unmatched junction nucleotides: 4. This CDR3 has 13 residues. Germline-derived CDR1 and CDR2 are LNHDA and SQIVND (reference sequence). CDR3 sequence (DNA): TGTGCCAGTAGCCCAGGGGGATCAGATACGCAGTATTTT. As protein: CASSPGGSDTQYF.

J is TRBJ2-3 and V is TRBV7-2; 7 positions match TRBD2. The CDR3 runs to 17 residues. Germline CDR1 reads SGHTA; CDR2 reads FQGNSA. The trim removed 1 base at V and 0 bases at J, leaving 7 bases unmatched. This CDR3 reads CASSLGSLAASTDTQYF. The DNA for the CDR3 is TGTGCCAGCAGCTTAGGATCGCTAGCGGCAAGCACAGATACGCAGTATTTT.

The chain is built from TRBV5-1 and TRBJ2-4; the D call may be TRBD1 or TRBD2 (5 bases each). This CDR3 has 15 amino acids. Per the germline V gene, CDR1 is SGHRS and CDR2 is YFSETQ. The V end was cut by 4 bases, the J end by 8 bases, with 19 bases between. CDR3 sequence (DNA): TGCGCCAGCAGCCGGATTGACAGTAAGAGGGACATTCAGTACTTC. The encoded protein is CASSRIDSKRDIQYF.

A few counts support this clonotype. Here the CDR3 reads CASSYGTGNTEAFF. CDR3 DNA: TGTGCCAGCAGTTACGGGACAGGGAACACTGAAGCTTTCTTT. The chain combines TRBV6-5 with TRBJ1-1, with TRBD1 identical over 8 bases. The germline V gene has CDR1 MNHEY and CDR2 SVGAGI. This CDR3 is built from 14 residues. The V segment lost 2 bases and the J segment 1 base; nucleotides outside the gene matches: 0.

V is TRBV19 and J is TRBJ1-5, with D maybe TRBD1 (6 bases). Trimming cost V 7 bases and J 7 bases, with 17 bases left between them. CDR3 length: 14 residues. CDR1 is LNHDA, CDR2 SQIVND, per germline (reference sequence). CDR3 sequence: CASTLTGAEQPQHF. CDR3 nucleotides: TGTGCCAGTACCCTAACGGGGGCCGAACAGCCCCAGCATTTT.

The chain recombines TRBV2 with TRBJ1-6; possibly TRBD1 for D (6 bases). Trimming shortened V by 4 bases and J by 8 bases, and 9 bases separated the two germline ends. Germline V lookup: CDR1 SNHLY, CDR2 FYNNEI. There are 13 residues in the CDR3. The CDR3 DNA reads TGTGCCAGCAGTGTTAACAGGGATTCACCCCTCCACTTT. It specifies CASSVNRDSPLHF.

The V and J genes are TRBV5-1 and TRBJ1-5; no firm D call. V was clipped by 0 bases and J by 5 bases, with 9 bases between them. The CDR3 consists of 14 residues. Germline V gene data show CDR1 as SGHRS and CDR2 as YFSETQ. DNA for the CDR3: TGCGCCAGCAGCTTGGTAGGAGGGTATCAGCCCCAGCATTTT. Its protein product is CASSLVGGYQPQHF.

The chain couples TRBV28 to TRBJ1-1; perhaps TRBD1 as D (5 bases). In germline, CDR1 is MDHEN, CDR2 SYDVKM. V was pared by 0 bases and J by 1 base, with 9 bases between. The CDR3 totals 15 residues. The CDR3 reads CASSLWRQQNTEAFF. The CDR3 nucleotides are TGTGCCAGCAGTTTATGGCGACAGCAGAACACTGAAGCTTTCTTT.

The sample holds one count of this clonotype. This chain joins TRBV2 and TRBJ1-6; 10 bases are shared with TRBD1. Trimming took 4 bases from V and 6 from J; bases not matched to a gene: 0. This CDR3 spans 14 amino acids. Germline V gene sequence: CDR1 SNHLY, CDR2 FYNNEI. In DNA, the CDR3 is TGTGCCAGCAGTGGGACAGGGGGTAATTCACCCCTCCACTTT. Protein: CASSGTGGNSPLHF.

This chain links TRBV25-1 with TRBJ2-6; D is uncertain. The germline V gene has CDR1 MGHDK and CDR2 SYGVNS. The CDR3 totals 17 residues. V dropped 1 base and J dropped 3 bases, with 13 bases sitting between them. The CDR3 DNA reads as TGTGCCAGCAGTGAATCCCTGGCTCGTGGTGGGGCCAACGTCCTGACTTTC. Encoded protein: CASSESLARGGANVLTF.

Here the CDR3 reads CASSIGGLWTTDTQYF. DNA for the CDR3: TGTGCCAGTAGTATAGGAGGACTCTGGACCACAGATACGCAGTATTTT. The rearrangement uses TRBV19 and TRBJ2-3; maybe TRBD2 (5 bases). Per germline, CDR1 LNHDA and CDR2 SQIVND (reference sequence). CDR3 length: 16 residues. Trimming removed 1 base from V and 2 bases from J, with 13 bases in between.

This clonotype appeared a single time. The J gene is TRBJ2-7, the V gene TRBV7-2; the match to TRBD1 covers 9 bases. The CDR3 has 15 amino acids. Trimming at V came to 5 bases and at J to 5 bases, leaving 10 bases not matched to a gene. Looked up from germline, CDR1 is SGHTA and CDR2 is FQGNSA. CDR3 in amino acids: CASSQTRTGVHEQYF. Written as DNA, the CDR3 is TGTGCCAGCAGCCAGACCAGGACAGGGGTCCACGAGCAGTACTTC.

CDR3 loop: CASRFAHRTDYGYTF. CDR3 DNA sequence: TGTGCCAGTAGGTTTGCCCACCGGACCGACTATGGCTACACCTTC. V is TRBV19 and J is TRBJ1-2, with D uncertain. Germline values: CDR1 LNHDA, CDR2 SQIVND (reference sequence). V lost 6 bases, J lost 3 bases, and 17 bases lay in between. This CDR3 is 15 amino acids long.

V and J are TRBV4-2 and TRBJ1-5, with D perhaps TRBD1 (5 bases). Looked up from germline, CDR1 is LGHNA and CDR2 is YNFKEQ. The CDR3 extends over 16 amino acids. The V end was cut by 4 bases, the J end by 4 bases, with 17 bases between. CDR3 DNA: TGTGCCAGCAGCCCCCGCGGTGGGACCACAAATCAGCCCCAGCATTTT. Its protein product is CASSPRGGTTNQPQHF.

The chain combines TRBV20-1 with TRBJ2-5; D is possibly TRBD2 (7 bases). CDR1 DFQATT and CDR2 SNEGSKA come from the germline V gene (reference sequence). CDR3 length: 14 amino acids. The V end lost 6 bases, the J end lost 5 bases, and 19 bases lay between the germline ends. The CDR3 coding sequence is TGCAGTGCCACTCAAGGGGGGAGGGGGGAGACCCAGTACTTC. Protein product: CSATQGGRGETQYF.

This chain uses TRBV11-2 with TRBJ1-6, with 7 bases that match TRBD1. The V and J ends lost 5 bases and 8 bases, in that order; junction bases with no gene match: 9. CDR3 length equals 15 residues. Germline loops: CDR1 SGHAT, CDR2 FQNNGV. As DNA, the CDR3 is TGTGCCAGCAGCCCACCCGCAGGGGGTTATTCACCCCTCCACTTT. Protein: CASSPPAGGYSPLHF.